The rows below give T cell receptor beta chains drawn from one sample of a study of T cell responses to AZD1222 COVID-19 vaccine. Here immunoSEQ multiplex PCR was the method, and the copy in TCRdb shows in-frame clones only, minus some. In the table there are about 57,000 clones, 75% to 90% of which are singletons. The sample here was peripheral blood, taken on day 0 of AZD1222 vaccination. Receptors originate from an adult in good health. The CDR3 runs from the conserved cysteine through the conserved F or W. Each record gives: V gene, D gene, J gene, CDR3 protein. D genes are given only for firm matches.

v_gene: TRBV5-1; d_gene: .; j_gene: TRBJ1-2; CDR3aa: CASSLNQGPPSF
v_gene: TRBV10-3; d_gene: .; j_gene: TRBJ2-5; CDR3aa: CAGGGPQETQYF
v_gene: TRBV28; d_gene: .; j_gene: TRBJ1-1; CDR3aa: CASSLQGLNTEAFF
v_gene: TRBV7-8; d_gene: TRBD2; j_gene: TRBJ2-7; CDR3aa: CASSLWTSSSQNNEQYF
v_gene: TRBV27; d_gene: .; j_gene: TRBJ1-1; CDR3aa: CASKGWSANTEAFF
v_gene: TRBV4-3; d_gene: .; j_gene: TRBJ1-4; CDR3aa: CASSQDLASIDEKLFF
v_gene: TRBV3-1/TRBV3-2; d_gene: .; j_gene: TRBJ2-3; CDR3aa: CASSRETGTSTDTQYF
v_gene: TRBV28; d_gene: TRBD1; j_gene: TRBJ1-1; CDR3aa: CASSQIRGVLMNTEAFF
v_gene: TRBV30; d_gene: TRBD2; j_gene: TRBJ2-7; CDR3aa: CAWKPPSGRGYEQYF
v_gene: TRBV5-1; d_gene: .; j_gene: TRBJ2-5; CDR3aa: CASSLVGAEETQYF
v_gene: TRBV27; d_gene: .; j_gene: TRBJ1-2; CDR3aa: CASSLDSLGYGYTF
v_gene: TRBV19; d_gene: .; j_gene: TRBJ1-1; CDR3aa: CASSMYREAFF
v_gene: TRBV11-3; d_gene: .; j_gene: TRBJ2-2; CDR3aa: CASSLEGSDTGELFF
v_gene: TRBV28; d_gene: TRBD1; j_gene: TRBJ2-1; CDR3aa: CASSSFDRAPYNEQFF
v_gene: TRBV7-9; d_gene: .; j_gene: TRBJ2-3; CDR3aa: CASSLAGLRRGGTQYF
v_gene: TRBV28; d_gene: .; j_gene: TRBJ2-7; CDR3aa: CASSGRPSSYEQYF
v_gene: TRBV6-4; d_gene: .; j_gene: TRBJ2-1; CDR3aa: CASSEQPSSYNEQFF
v_gene: TRBV6-5; d_gene: .; j_gene: TRBJ2-7; CDR3aa: CASSSGTLHEQYF
v_gene: TRBV6-5; d_gene: .; j_gene: TRBJ1-6; CDR3aa: CASTPTNNSPLHF